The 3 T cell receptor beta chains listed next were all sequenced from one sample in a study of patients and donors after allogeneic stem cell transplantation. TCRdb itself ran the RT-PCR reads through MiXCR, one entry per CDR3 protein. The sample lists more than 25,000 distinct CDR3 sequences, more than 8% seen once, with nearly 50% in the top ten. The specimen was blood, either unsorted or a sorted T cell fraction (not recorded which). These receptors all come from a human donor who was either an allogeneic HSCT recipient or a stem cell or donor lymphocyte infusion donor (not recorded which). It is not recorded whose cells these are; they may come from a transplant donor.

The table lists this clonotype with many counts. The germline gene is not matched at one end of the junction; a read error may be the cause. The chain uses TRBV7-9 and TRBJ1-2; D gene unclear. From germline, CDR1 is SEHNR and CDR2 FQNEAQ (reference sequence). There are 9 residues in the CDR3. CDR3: CASTPGIPF. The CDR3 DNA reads TGTGCCAGCACCCCCGGGATCCCCTTC.

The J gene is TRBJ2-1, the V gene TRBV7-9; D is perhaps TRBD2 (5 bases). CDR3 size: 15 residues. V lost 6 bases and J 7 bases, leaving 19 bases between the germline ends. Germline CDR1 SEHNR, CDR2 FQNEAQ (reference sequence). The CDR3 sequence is CASSPDGPSGNEQFF. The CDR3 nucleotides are TGTGCCAGCAGTCCAGACGGACCTTCGGGGAATGAGCAGTTCTTC.

The CDR3 coding sequence is TGCAGTGAAGAGGGTAGAGGAGACACTGAAGCTTTCTTT. This codes for CSEEGRGDTEAFF. The chain joins TRBV20-1 to TRBJ1-1; D unclear. Trimming removed 7 bases at V and 3 bases at J, with 15 bases between. The length of the CDR3 is 13 residues. Germline V gives CDR1 DFQATT, CDR2 SNEGSKA (reference sequence).